The present TCR beta chain was sequenced within a study of blood T cell repertoires in COVID-19. About the research overall: Nucleic acid was either cDNA or gDNA, and it came from T cells, B-cell-depleted T cells, or PBMCs.

The CDR3 runs to 13 residues. Trimming stripped 5 bases from V and 5 bases from J, with 11 bases between. CDR1 is KGHDR and CDR2 is SFDVKD in the germline V gene. Authors' data handling: For nucleated cells, counts were estimated from reference gene primer amplification. Some clones are missing from TCRdb's copy, which holds only in-frame ones; the method was immunoSEQ multiplex PCR. The DNA was the basis for D and trimming; V, J and clone size are from that table. The sample has 120,000 or so clones, roughly 84% seen once. What was sequenced was peripheral blood. This chain connects TRBV24-1 to TRBJ2-5; D might be TRBD1 (5 bases). The receptor was derived from a woman in her twenties or thirties who had recovered from COVID-19. The CDR3 here is CATSGPPGETQYF. The CDR3 region has the DNA TGTGCCACCAGTGGTCCCCCAGGGGAGACCCAGTACTTC.